The clone carrying this TCR beta chain was recorded a few times. As yet, its antigen is unknown. V was pared by 5 bases and J by 0 bases, with 3 bases of the junction left unmatched. This CDR3 region has 15 residues. Germline V gene data show CDR1 as SGHAT and CDR2 as FQNNGV. TCRdb processed the RT-PCR reads anew with MiXCR; each CDR3 protein has one entry. The repertoire holds more than 400,000 distinct CDR3 sequences, with roughly 7.6% as singletons. The sample is drawn from a study of response to subunit inactivated influenza vaccine. The study's findings and limits: Only a handful of new T cells, the authors suggested, are recruited with each seasonal influenza vaccination.

The chain uses TRBV11-2 and TRBJ2-5, with TRBD1 matching 10 bases. The sequenced sample was PBMCs from blood, obtained less than 30 months after vaccination. The TCR was taken from a man aged 45 to 70 who received an inactivated influenza vaccine. The chain's CDR3 is CASSRGTGDQETQYF. The CDR3 DNA reads as TGTGCCAGCAGCCGCGGGACAGGGGACCAAGAGACCCAGTACTTC.